This TCR beta chain was captured by sequencing in a study of OX40 agonist ivuxolimab in advanced cancers. Sequencing was performed with immunoSEQ multiplex PCR; in TCRdb, only in-frame clones are kept and a portion is missing. The sample has tens of thousands of clones, 80% to 95% seen once. This CDR3 comprises 13 residues. V was shortened by 4 bases and J by 4 bases, with 10 bases between the two germline ends. Germline CDR1 is LNHDA and CDR2 is SQIVND (reference sequence). The sequences come from CD4+ or CD8+ T cells sorted from blood, collected in a trial of the OX40 agonist ivuxolimab. The receptor was isolated from an adult with an advanced solid tumor such as melanoma, head and neck, liver or kidney cancer. V gene TRBV19 combines with J gene TRBJ1-2; no firm D call. CDR3 protein: CASSSGVIYGYTF. CDR3 coding DNA: TGTGCCAGTAGTAGCGGAGTTATCTATGGCTACACCTTC.